This TCR beta chain originates from a study of cytomegalovirus exposure and HLA in healthy donors. Points from the study as a whole: As immune exposure information, only CMV serostatus was available. An analysis was carried out later, and it reportedly showed fewer N-insertions in an Asian-associated ancestry cluster than the approximately 660-donor mean. Cytomegalovirus-associated status was assigned to 150 to 200 TCR beta chains. Associated with HLA alleles at 0.05 false discovery rate in a later analysis were about 17,000 TCR beta sequences.

Remarks on this clone: Its antigen is as yet unknown.

It was with 60 Vbeta and 13 Jbeta primers that the PCR ran. Libraries were prepared by immunoSEQ multiplex PCR; TCRdb keeps only in-frame clonotypes and omits some of them. In all, the sample yields fewer than 150,000 clones. From germline, CDR1 is SGHNT and CDR2 YENEEA. There are 13 residues in the CDR3. Trimming pared 6 bases from V and 4 bases from J, leaving 12 bases between. Sample: PBMCs. This receptor was obtained from a man aged 40-49 years in good health and CMV-seronegative. The chain joins TRBV11-3 to TRBJ1-1, with D maybe TRBD1 (5 bases). The CDR3 coding sequence is TGTGCCAGCAGGGCCGTCGGGGGCACTGAAGCTTTCTTT. It yields the protein CASRAVGGTEAFF.